This T cell receptor beta chain derives from a study of metastatic and nonmetastatic thyroid tumors. Study-wide background: Samples came from malignant and benign thyroid patients, and repertoires were compared across blood and tumor or nodule tissue.

Study-level results: Versus benign nodules, malignant thyroid tumors reportedly had significantly higher TCR beta diversity, in blood and tumor.

TCRdb re-called clones from the PCR reads using MiXCR. The sample lists approximately 20,000 clones, about a third occurring once. Each patient came to thyroid surgery without any prior treatment (of any kind). Comment on this clone: Antigen: not known. At one end the junction does not follow the germline gene, possibly because of a read error.

Germline V lookup: CDR1 SGHAT, CDR2 FQNNGV. The CDR3 extends over 16 amino acids. Sequenced input: tumor tissue. This receptor was obtained from a male donor with papillary thyroid cancer or a benign thyroid nodule (not recorded which). Some clones in this sample may be carry-over from other donors' samples. V is TRBV11-2 and J is TRBJ2-2; TRBD2 might be the D (5 bases). CDR3 in DNA: TGTGCCAGCAGCCCTCGGGGTAGCGCGACAACCGGGGAGCTGTTTTTC. It encodes CASSPRGSATTGELFF.